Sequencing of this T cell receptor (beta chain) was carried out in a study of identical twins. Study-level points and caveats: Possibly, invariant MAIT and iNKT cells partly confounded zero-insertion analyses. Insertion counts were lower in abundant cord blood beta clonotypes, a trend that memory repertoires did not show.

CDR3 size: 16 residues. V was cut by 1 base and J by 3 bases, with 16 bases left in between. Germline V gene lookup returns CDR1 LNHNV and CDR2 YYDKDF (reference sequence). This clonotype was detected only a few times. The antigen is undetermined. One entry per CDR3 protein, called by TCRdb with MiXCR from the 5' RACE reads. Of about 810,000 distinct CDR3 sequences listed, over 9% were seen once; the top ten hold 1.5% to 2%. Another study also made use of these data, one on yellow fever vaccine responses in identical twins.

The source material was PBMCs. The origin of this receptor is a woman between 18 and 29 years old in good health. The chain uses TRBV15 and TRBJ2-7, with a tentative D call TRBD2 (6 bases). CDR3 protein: CATSRVGGVGLYEQYF. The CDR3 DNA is TGTGCCACCAGCAGAGTCGGCGGGGTCGGGCTCTACGAGCAGTACTTC.